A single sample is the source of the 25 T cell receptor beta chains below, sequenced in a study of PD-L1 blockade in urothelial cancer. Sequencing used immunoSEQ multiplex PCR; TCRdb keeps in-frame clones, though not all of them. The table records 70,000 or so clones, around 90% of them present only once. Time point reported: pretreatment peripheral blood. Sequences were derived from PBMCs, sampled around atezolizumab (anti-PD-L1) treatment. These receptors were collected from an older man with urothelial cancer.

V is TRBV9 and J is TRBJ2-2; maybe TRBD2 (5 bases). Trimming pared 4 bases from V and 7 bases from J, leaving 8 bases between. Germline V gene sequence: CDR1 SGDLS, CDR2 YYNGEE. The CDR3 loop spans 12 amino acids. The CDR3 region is CASSYGNGELFF. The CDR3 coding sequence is TGTGCCAGCAGCTACGGGAACGGGGAGCTGTTTTTT. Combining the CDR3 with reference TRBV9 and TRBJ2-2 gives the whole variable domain DSGVTQTPKHLITATGQRVTLRCSPRSGDLSVYWYQQSLDQGLQFLIQYYNGEERAKGNILERFSAQQFPDLHSELNLSSLELGDSALYFCASSYGNGELFFGEGSRLTVL.

The CDR3 protein is CASSLIAGEGGELFF. The DNA of the CDR3 is TGTGCCAGCAGTTTAATAGCGGGAGAGGGCGGGGAGCTGTTTTTT. V gene TRBV28 combines with J gene TRBJ2-2, with 9 bases aligning to TRBD2. The CDR3 is 15 amino acids. V gave up 2 bases and J gave up 7 bases; unmatched junction bases: 5. CDR1 and CDR2 (germline): MDHEN, SYDVKM. Combining the CDR3 with reference TRBV28 and TRBJ2-2 gives the whole variable domain DVKVTQSSRYLVKRTGEKVFLECVQDMDHENMFWYRQDPGLGLRLIYFSYDVKMKEKGDIPEGYSVSREKKERFSLILESASTNQTSMYLCASSLIAGEGGELFFGEGSRLTVL.

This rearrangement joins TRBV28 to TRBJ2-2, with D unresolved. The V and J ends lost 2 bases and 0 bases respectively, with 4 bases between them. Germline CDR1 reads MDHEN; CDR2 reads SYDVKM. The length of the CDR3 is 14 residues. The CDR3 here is CASSLLANTGELFF. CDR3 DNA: TGTGCCAGCAGTTTACTTGCGAACACCGGGGAGCTGTTTTTT.

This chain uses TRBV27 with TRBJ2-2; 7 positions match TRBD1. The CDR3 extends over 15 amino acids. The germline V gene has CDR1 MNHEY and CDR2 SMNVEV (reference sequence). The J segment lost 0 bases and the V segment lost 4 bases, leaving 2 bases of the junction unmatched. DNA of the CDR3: TGTGCCAGCAGTTCGGGACAGTCGAACACCGGGGAGCTGTTTTTT. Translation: CASSSGQSNTGELFF.

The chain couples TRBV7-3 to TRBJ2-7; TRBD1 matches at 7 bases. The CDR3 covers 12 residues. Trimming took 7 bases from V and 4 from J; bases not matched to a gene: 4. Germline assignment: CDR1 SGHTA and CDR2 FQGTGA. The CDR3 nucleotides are TGTGCCAGCACGACAGGGACATACGAGCAGTACTTC. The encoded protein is CASTTGTYEQYF.

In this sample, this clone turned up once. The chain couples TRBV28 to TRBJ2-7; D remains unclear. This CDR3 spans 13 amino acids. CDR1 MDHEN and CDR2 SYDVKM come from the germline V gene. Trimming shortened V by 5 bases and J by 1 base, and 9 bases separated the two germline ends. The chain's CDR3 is CASSPDGSYEQYF. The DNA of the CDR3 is TGTGCCAGCAGTCCCGACGGGTCCTACGAGCAGTACTTC. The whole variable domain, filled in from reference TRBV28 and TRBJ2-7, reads DVKVTQSSRYLVKRTGEKVFLECVQDMDHENMFWYRQDPGLGLRLIYFSYDVKMKEKGDIPEGYSVSREKKERFSLILESASTNQTSMYLCASSPDGSYEQYFGPGTRLTVT.

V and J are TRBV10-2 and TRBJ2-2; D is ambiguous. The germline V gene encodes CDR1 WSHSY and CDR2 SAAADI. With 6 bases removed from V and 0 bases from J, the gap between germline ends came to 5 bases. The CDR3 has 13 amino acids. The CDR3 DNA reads TGCGCCAGCAGCGGTTCGAACACCGGGGAGCTGTTTTTT. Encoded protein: CASSGSNTGELFF.

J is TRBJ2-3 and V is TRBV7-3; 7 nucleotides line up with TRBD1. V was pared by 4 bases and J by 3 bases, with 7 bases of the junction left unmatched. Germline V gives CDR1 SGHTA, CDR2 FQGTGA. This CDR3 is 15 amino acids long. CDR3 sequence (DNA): TGTGCCAGCAGCTCGACAGGGTGGTTAACAGATACGCAGTATTTT. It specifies CASSSTGWLTDTQYF.

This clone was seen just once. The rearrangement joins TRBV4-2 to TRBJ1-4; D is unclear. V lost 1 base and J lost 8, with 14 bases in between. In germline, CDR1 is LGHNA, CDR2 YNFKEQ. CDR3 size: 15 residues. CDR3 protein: CASSQGAGMGEKLFF. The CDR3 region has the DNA TGTGCCAGCAGCCAAGGGGCGGGGATGGGGGAAAAACTGTTTTTT.

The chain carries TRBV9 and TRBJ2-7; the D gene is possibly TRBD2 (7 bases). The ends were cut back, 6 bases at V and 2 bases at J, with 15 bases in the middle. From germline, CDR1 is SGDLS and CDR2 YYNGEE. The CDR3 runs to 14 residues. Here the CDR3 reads CASKKGGLTYEQYF. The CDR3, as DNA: TGTGCCAGCAAAAAGGGGGGGCTCACCTACGAGCAGTACTTC.

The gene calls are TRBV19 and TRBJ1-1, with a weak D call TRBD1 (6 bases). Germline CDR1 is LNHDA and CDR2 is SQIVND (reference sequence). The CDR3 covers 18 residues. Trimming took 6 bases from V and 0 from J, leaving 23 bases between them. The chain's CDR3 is CASSPLIVLTGLNTEAFF. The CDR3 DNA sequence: TGTGCCAGTAGCCCCCTCATCGTGTTAACAGGGCTGAACACTGAAGCTTTCTTT.

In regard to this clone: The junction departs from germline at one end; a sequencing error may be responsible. CDR3 DNA sequence: TGTGTCAGCAGTTTTGGGGCTGGAACCTACGAGCAGTACTTC. It codes for CVSSFGAGTYEQYF. This rearrangement joins TRBV27 to TRBJ2-7, with D tentatively TRBD1 (5 bases). The CDR3 covers 14 residues. The germline gives CDR1 MNHEY, CDR2 SMNVEV (reference sequence).

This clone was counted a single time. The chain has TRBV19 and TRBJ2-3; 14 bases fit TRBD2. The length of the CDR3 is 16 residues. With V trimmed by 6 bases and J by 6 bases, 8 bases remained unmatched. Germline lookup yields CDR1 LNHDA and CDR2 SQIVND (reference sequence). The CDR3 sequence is CASRSPGLAGADTQYF. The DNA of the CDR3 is TGTGCCAGTAGATCACCGGGACTAGCGGGAGCGGATACGCAGTATTTT.

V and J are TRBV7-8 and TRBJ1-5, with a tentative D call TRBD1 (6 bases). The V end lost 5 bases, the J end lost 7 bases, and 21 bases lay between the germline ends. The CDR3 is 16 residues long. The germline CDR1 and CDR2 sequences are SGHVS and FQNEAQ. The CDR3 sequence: CASSHTDLVRGQPQHF. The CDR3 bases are TGTGCCAGCAGCCATACGGATCTTGTCAGGGGACAGCCCCAGCATTTT.

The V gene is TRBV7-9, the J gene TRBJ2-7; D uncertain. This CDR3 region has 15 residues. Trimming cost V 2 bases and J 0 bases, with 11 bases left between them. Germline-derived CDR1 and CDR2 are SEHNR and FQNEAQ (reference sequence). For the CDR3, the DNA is TGTGCCAGCAGCTTAATCCACAGCAACTCCTACGAGCAGTACTTC. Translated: CASSLIHSNSYEQYF.

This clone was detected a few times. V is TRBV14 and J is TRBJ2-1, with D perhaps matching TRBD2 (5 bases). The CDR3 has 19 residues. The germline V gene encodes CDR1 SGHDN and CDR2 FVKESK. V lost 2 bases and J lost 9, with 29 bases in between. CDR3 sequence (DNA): TGTGCCAGCAGCCAAACCCAAGATTTAGCTAGCCCACCGGGTCGTGAGCAGTTCTTC. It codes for CASSQTQDLASPPGREQFF. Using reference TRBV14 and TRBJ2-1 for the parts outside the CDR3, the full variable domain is EAGVTQFPSHSVIEKGQTVTLRCDPISGHDNLYWYRRVMGKEIKFLLHFVKESKQDESGMPNNRFLAERTGGTYSTLKVQPAELEDSGVYFCASSQTQDLASPPGREQFFGPGTRLTVL.

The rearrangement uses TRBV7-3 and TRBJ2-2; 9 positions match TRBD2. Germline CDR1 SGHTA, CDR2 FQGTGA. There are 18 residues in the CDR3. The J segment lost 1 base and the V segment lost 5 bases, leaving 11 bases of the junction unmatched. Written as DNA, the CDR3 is TGTGCCAGCAGCCCTACTGGCGGGAGGGCCCGGAACACCGGGGAGCTGTTTTTT. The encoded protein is CASSPTGGRARNTGELFF. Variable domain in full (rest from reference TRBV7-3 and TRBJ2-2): GAGVSQTPSNKVTEKGKYVELRCDPISGHTALYWYRQSLGQGPEFLIYFQGTGAADDSGLPNDRFFAVRPEGSVSTLKIQRTERGDSAVYLCASSPTGGRARNTGELFFGEGSRLTVL.

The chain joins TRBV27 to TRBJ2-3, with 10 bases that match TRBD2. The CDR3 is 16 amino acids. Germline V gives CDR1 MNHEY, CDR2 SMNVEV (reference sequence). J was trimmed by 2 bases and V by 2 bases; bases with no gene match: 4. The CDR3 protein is CASSLLLAGHTDTQYF. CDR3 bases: TGTGCCAGCAGTTTACTACTAGCGGGGCACACAGATACGCAGTATTTT.

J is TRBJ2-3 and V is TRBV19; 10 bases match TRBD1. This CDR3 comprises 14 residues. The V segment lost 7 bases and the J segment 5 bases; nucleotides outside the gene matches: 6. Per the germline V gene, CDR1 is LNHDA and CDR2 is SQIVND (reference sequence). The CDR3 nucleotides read TGTGCCAGTACACCGGGACAGGGGATAGATACGCAGTATTTT. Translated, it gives CASTPGQGIDTQYF.

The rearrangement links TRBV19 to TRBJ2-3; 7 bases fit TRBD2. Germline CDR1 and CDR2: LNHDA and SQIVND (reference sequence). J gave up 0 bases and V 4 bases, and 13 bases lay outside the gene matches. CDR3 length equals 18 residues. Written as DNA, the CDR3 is TGTGCCAGTAGTACCCAGGGAGTCGGGAGGTCTAGCACAGATACGCAGTATTTT. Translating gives CASSTQGVGRSSTDTQYF.

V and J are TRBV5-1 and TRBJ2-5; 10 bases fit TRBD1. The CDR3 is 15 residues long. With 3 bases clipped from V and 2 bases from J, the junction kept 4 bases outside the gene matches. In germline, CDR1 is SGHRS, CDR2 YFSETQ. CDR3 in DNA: TGCGCCAGCAGCTCTCGACAGGGGGCTCAAGAGACCCAGTACTTC. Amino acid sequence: CASSSRQGAQETQYF.

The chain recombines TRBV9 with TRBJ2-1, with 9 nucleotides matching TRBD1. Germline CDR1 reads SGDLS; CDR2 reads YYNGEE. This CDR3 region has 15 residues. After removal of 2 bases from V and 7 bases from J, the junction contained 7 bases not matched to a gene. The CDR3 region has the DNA TGTGCCAGCAGCGTCATACAGGGGGCCGAAAATGAGCAGTTCTTC. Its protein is CASSVIQGAENEQFF.

In DNA form, the CDR3 reads TGTGCCAGCAGCCAAACAGGGATAGCGGGCTACACCTTC. This translates into CASSQTGIAGYTF. J is TRBJ1-2 and V is TRBV7-8; possible D gene TRBD1, 6 bases. From germline, CDR1 is SGHVS and CDR2 FQNEAQ. Trimming removed 5 bases at V and 8 bases at J, with 15 bases between. CDR3 length: 13 residues. The full variable domain, with the rest looked up from reference TRBV7-8 and TRBJ1-2, is GAGVSQSPRYKVAKRGQDVALRCDPISGHVSLFWYQQALGQGPEFLTYFQNEAQLDKSGLPSDRFFAERPEGSVSTLKIQRTQQEDSAVYLCASSQTGIAGYTFGSGTRLTVV.

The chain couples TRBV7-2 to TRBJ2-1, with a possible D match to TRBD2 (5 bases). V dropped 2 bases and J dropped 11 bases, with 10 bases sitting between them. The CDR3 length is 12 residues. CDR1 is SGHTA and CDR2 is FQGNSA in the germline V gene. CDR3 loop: CASSLMRTQQFF. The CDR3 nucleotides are TGTGCCAGCAGCTTAATGAGGACTCAGCAGTTCTTC.

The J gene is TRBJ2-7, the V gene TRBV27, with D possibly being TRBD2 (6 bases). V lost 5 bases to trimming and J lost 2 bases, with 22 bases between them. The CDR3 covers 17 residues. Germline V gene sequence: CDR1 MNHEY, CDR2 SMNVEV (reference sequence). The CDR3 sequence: CASSPPRPGVRPYEQYF. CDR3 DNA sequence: TGTGCCAGCAGTCCCCCCCGTCCGGGGGTACGGCCCTACGAGCAGTACTTC.